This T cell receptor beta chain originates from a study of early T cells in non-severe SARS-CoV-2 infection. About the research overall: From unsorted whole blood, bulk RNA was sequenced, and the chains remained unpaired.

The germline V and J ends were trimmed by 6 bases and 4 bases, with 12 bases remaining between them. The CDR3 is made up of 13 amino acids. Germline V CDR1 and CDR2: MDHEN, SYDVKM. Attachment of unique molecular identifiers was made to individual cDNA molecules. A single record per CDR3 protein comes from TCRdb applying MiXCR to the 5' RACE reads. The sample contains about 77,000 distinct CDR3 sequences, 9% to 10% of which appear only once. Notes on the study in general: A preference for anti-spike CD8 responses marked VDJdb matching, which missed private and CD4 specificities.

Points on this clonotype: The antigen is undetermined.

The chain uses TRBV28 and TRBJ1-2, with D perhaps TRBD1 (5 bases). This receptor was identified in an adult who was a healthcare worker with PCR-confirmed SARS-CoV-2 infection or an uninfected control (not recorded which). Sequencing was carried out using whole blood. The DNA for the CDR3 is TGTGCCAGCAGGGAATCCGGGGCCTATGGCTACACCTTC. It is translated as CASRESGAYGYTF.